The clone carrying this T cell receptor (beta chain) was observed once. This record comes from a study of blood T cell repertoires in COVID-19. Study overall: Acute and convalescent COVID-19 specimens originated in the United States, Italy and Spain.

In the original processing: Amplified reference gene primers provided the basis for estimating nucleated cell counts. TCRdb's copy holds only in-frame clones and misses some; the assay was immunoSEQ multiplex PCR. The V and J calls and clone size come from that table; D and trimming were worked out from the DNA. The repertoire holds roughly 50,000 clones, with about 76% as singletons. In germline, CDR1 is KGHSH, CDR2 LQKENI. Trimming stripped 3 bases from V and 0 bases from J, with 15 bases between. The length of the CDR3 is 17 residues. The chain combines TRBV18 with TRBJ1-5; D not certain. The TCR comes from a human donor with active or convalescent COVID-19. The donor label of this sample is uncertain. The source material was peripheral blood. The CDR3 DNA is TGTGCCAGCTCACCGGGCACAGAGTATTATAGCAATCAGCCCCAGCATTTT. Its translation: CASSPGTEYYSNQPQHF.